These T cell receptor beta chains were read from a single sample in a study of technical replicates of blood from a few donors. Sequencing used immunoSEQ multiplex PCR; TCRdb keeps in-frame clones, though not all of them. The table lists about 44,000 clones, 90% to 97% of them singletons, with approximately 0.37% in the top ten. The source material was T cells isolated from PBMCs. Source of these receptors: a human donor in good health. CDR3s include the opening cysteine and the closing phenylalanine or tryptophan. A D gene is named only where the DNA matches it firmly.

>TRBJ1-4|TRBV5-5|TRBD1
TGTGCCAGCAGTCAAACGACAGGGGCAACTAATGAAAAACTGTTTTTT
CASSQTTGATNEKLFF
>TRBJ1-2|TRBV20-1|-
TGCAGTGCTAGACAGGGCTTTGGCTACACCTTC
CSARQGFGYTF
>TRBJ1-5|TRBV19|TRBD1
TGTGCCAGTAGCAGGGACAGTGGCAATCAGCCCCAGCATTTT
CASSRDSGNQPQHF
>TRBJ1-1|TRBV19|-
TGTGCCAGTAGTCCTTGGGAGGATATTCACACTGAAGCTTTCTTT
CASSPWEDIHTEAFF
>TRBJ2-7|TRBV27|TRBD1
TGTGCCAGCAGTCCGGGACAGGGCAACGAGCAGTACTTC
CASSPGQGNEQYF
>TRBJ2-2|TRBV9|TRBD2
TGTGCCAGCAGCGTAGATGGACTAGGATTCGGGGAGCTGTTTTTT
CASSVDGLGFGELFF
>TRBJ2-3|TRBV10-3|-
TGTGCCATCAGTGAGTCGGTCAGTTCATATACGCAGTATTTT
CAISESVSSYTQYF
>TRBJ2-1|TRBV19|TRBD1
TGTGCCAGTAGGAGTGACAGGGGTCGAGAGCAGTTCTTC
CASRSDRGREQFF
>TRBJ2-3|TRBV4-2|-
TGTGCCAGCAGCCAATATGGTAGCGGAGCCACAGATACGCAGTATTTT
CASSQYGSGATDTQYF
>TRBJ1-1|TRBV11-3|-
TGTGCCAGCAGCGTGACATGGAACACTGAAGCTTTCTTT
CASSVTWNTEAFF
>TRBJ2-1|TRBV18|TRBD2
TGTGCCAGCTCACCACCCGTAGCTAGCGGGATCGATGAGCAGTTCTTC
CASSPPVASGIDEQFF
>TRBJ2-7|TRBV15|-
TGTGCCACCAGCAGGCGACCGGGAGACGCCATGCACGAGCAGTACTTC
CATSRRPGDAMHEQYF
>TRBJ2-1|TRBV30|TRBD2
TGTGCCTGCCTCACCGGGGGGAGCTCCTACAATGAGCAGTTCTTC
CACLTGGSSYNEQFF
>TRBJ2-1|TRBV30|TRBD1
TGTGCCTGGGGACAGGGCAATGAGCAGTTCTTC
CAWGQGNEQFF
>TRBJ2-7|TRBV7-7|TRBD1
TGTGCCAGCAGCCCGGGACAGGGGGCCTACGAGCAGTACTTC
CASSPGQGAYEQYF